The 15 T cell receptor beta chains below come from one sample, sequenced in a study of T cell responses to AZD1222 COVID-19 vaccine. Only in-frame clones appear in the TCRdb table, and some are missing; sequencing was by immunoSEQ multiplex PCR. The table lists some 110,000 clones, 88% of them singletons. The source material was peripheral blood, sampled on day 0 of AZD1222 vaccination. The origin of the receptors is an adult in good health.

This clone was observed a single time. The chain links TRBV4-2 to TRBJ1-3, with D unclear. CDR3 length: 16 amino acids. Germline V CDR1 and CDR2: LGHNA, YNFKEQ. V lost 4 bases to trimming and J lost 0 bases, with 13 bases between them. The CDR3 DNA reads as TGTGCCAGCAGCCCGTCTAGCCGCAACTCTGGAAACACCATATATTTT. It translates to CASSPSSRNSGNTIYF.

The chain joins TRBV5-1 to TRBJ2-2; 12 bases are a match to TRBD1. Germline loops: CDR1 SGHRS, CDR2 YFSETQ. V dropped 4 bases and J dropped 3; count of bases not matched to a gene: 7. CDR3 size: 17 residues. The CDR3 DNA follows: TGCGCCAGCAGCGAGGGACAGGGGGCGTATCACACCGGGGAGCTGTTTTTT. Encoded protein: CASSEGQGAYHTGELFF.

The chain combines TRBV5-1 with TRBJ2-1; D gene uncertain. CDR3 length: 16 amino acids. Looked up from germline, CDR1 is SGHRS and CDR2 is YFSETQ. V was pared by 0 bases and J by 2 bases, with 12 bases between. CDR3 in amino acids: CASSLALQTTYNEQFF. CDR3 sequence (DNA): TGCGCCAGCAGCTTGGCCTTACAGACCACCTACAATGAGCAGTTCTTC. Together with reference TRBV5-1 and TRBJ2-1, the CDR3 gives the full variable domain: KAGVTQTPRYLIKTRGQQVTLSCSPISGHRSVSWYQQTPGQGLQFLFEYFSETQRNKGNFPGRFSGRQFSNSRSEMNVSTLELGDSALYLCASSLALQTTYNEQFFGPGTRLTVL.

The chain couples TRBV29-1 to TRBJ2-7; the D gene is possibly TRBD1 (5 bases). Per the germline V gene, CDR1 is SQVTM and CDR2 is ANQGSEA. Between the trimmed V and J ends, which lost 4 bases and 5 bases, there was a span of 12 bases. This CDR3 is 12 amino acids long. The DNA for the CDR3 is TGCAGCGTTGTTACAGGCCGAGACGAGCAGTACTTC. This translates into CSVVTGRDEQYF.

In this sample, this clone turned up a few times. The CDR3 sequence: CASSAPGTGGSYGYTF. Written as DNA, the CDR3 is TGTGCCAGCAGTGCTCCGGGGACAGGGGGAAGCTATGGCTACACCTTC. The chain couples TRBV25-1 to TRBJ1-2, with TRBD1 matching over 11 bases. The CDR3 is 16 amino acids. V dropped 4 bases and J dropped 4; count of bases not matched to a gene: 8. Germline assignment: CDR1 MGHDK and CDR2 SYGVNS.

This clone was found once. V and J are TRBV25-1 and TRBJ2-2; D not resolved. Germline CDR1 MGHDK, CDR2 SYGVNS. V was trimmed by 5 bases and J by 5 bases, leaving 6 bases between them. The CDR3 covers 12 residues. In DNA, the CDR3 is TGTGCCAGCAGTTTCGGGACCGGGGAGCTGTTTTTT. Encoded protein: CASSFGTGELFF.

CDR3 in DNA: TGTGCCAGCAGTCCTTGGGGGGAGGCTAACTATGGCTACACCTTC. This translates into CASSPWGEANYGYTF. The chain carries TRBV27 and TRBJ1-2; perhaps TRBD1 as D (5 bases). This CDR3 has 15 amino acids. Trimming stripped 5 bases from V and 0 bases from J, with 13 bases between. CDR1 and CDR2 (germline): MNHEY, SMNVEV (reference sequence).

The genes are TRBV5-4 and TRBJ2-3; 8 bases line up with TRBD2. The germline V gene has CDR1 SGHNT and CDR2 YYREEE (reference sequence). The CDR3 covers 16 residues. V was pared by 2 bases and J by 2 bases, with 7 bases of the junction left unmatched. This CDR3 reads CASSFVLAEFTDTQYF. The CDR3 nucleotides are TGTGCCAGCAGCTTTGTACTAGCGGAGTTCACAGATACGCAGTATTTT.

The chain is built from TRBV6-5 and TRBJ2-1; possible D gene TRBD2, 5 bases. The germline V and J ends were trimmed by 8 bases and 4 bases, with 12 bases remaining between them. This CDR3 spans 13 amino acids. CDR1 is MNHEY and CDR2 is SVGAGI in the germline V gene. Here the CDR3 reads CASRSGGYNEQFF. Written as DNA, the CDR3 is TGTGCCAGCCGAAGTGGCGGGTACAATGAGCAGTTCTTC.

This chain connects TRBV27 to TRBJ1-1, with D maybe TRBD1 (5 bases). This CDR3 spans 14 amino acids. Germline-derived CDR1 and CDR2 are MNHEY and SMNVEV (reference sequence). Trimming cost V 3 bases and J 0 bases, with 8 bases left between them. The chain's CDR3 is CASSFGRVNTEAFF. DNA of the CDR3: TGTGCCAGCAGTTTCGGCAGGGTGAACACTGAAGCTTTCTTT.

CDR3 amino acids: CASSPPGRPTDTQYF. CDR3 nucleotide sequence: TGTGCCAGCTCACCACCGGGGAGGCCCACAGATACGCAGTATTTT. This chain joins TRBV18 and TRBJ2-3, with a possible D match to TRBD2 (6 bases). The CDR3 consists of 15 residues. In germline, CDR1 is KGHSH, CDR2 LQKENI. The V and J ends lost 0 bases and 2 bases respectively, with 9 bases between them.

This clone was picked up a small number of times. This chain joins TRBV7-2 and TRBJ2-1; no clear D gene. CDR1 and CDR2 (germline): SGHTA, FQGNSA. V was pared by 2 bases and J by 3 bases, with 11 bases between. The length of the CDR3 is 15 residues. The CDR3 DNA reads TGTGCCAGCAGCTTACCAGATTACCTCTACAATGAGCAGTTCTTC. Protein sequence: CASSLPDYLYNEQFF.

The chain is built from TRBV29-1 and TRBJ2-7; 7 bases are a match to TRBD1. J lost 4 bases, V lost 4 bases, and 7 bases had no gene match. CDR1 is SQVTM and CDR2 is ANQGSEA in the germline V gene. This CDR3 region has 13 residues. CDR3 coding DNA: TGCAGCGTTGTAGGGGGCCCACGGTACGAGCAGTACTTC. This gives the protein CSVVGGPRYEQYF.

CDR3 sequence reads: CASSQQIGQDYGYTF. CDR3 DNA sequence: TGCGCCAGCAGCCAACAAATCGGACAGGACTATGGCTACACCTTC. The genes are TRBV4-3 and TRBJ1-2; 7 bases line up with TRBD1. This CDR3 contains 15 residues. The V gene end was trimmed by 2 bases and the J gene end by 3 bases; junction bases not matched to a gene: 6. Germline CDR1 and CDR2: LGHNA and YSLEER.

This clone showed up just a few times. The CDR3 sequence is CASSRGGQGVYGYTF. The CDR3 DNA follows: TGTGCCAGCAGCAGAGGGGGACAGGGTGTCTATGGCTACACCTTC. The chain recombines TRBV11-3 with TRBJ1-2, with 9 bases that match TRBD1. The CDR3 totals 15 residues. Looked up from germline, CDR1 is SGHNT and CDR2 is YENEEA. With 5 bases clipped from V and 4 bases from J, the junction kept 8 bases outside the gene matches.